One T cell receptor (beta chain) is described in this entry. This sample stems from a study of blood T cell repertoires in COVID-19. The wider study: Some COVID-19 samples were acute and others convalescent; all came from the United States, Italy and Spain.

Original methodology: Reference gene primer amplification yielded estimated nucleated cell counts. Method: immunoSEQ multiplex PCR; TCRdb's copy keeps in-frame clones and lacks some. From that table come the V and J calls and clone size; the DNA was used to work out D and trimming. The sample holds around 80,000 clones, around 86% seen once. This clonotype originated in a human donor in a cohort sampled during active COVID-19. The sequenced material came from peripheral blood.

CDR3 nucleotide sequence: TGTGCCAGCAGCCCCCGTAGAGGTTGGGACACTGAAGCTTTCTTT. Amino acids: CASSPRRGWDTEAFF. The chain links TRBV3-1 (or the pseudogene TRBV3-2) to TRBJ1-1; D not resolved. The V gene lost 4 bases and the J gene lost 3 bases, with 15 bases spanning the gap. Germline V gene sequence: CDR1 LGHDT, CDR2 YNNKEL (reference sequence). The CDR3 runs to 15 residues.